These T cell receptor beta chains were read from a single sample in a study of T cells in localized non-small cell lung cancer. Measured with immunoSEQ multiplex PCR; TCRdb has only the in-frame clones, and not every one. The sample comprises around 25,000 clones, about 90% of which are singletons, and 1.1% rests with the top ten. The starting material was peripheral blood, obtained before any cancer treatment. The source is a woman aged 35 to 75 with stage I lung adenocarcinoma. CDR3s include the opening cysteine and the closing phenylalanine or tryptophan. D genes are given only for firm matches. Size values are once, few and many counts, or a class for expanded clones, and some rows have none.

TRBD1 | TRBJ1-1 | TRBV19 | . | TGTGCCAGTAGCCCTGGAGACAGGGGAGGTGGCACTGAAGCTTTCTTT | CASSPGDRGGGTEAFF
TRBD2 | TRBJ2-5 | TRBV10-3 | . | TGTGCCATCAGTGAGTCGGGGGGGAACCAAGAGACCCAGTACTTC | CAISESGGNQETQYF
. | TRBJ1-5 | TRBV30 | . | TGTGCCTGGAGTGTAGCCCAGGTAGGGACTAGGCAGCCCCAGCATTTT | CAWSVAQVGTRQPQHF
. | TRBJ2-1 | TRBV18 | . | TGTGCCAGCTCACCCGCAACCGGGACAATCAACAATGAGCAGTTCTTC | CASSPATGTINNEQFF
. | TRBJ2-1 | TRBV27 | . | TGTGCCAGCACGGAGGGGGGGCGCATTGAGCAGTTCTTC | CASTEGGRIEQFF
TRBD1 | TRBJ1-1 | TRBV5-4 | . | TGTGCCAGCAGAAGCGGGACAGGGGGCGAATGGAACACTGAAGCTTTCTTT | CASRSGTGGEWNTEAFF
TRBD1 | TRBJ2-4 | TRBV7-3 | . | TGTGCCAGCAGCCCCGCCGGACAGGGACACATTCAGTACTTC | CASSPAGQGHIQYF
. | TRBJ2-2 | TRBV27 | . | TGTGCCAGCAGTCCCAATGAAGGCACCGGGGAGCTGTTTTTT | CASSPNEGTGELFF
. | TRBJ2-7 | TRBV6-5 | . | TGTGCCAGCAGGCCGACCACGTACACCTACGAGCAGTACTTC | CASRPTTYTYEQYF
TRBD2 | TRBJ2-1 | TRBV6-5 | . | TGTGCCAGCAGGGACCATTTGACTAGCGGGGGGGTTTGGTTCTTC | CASRDHLTSGGVWFF
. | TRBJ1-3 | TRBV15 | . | TGTGCCACCAGCAGAGAGAGGGGAATCCCTGGAAACACCATATATTTT | CATSRERGIPGNTIYF
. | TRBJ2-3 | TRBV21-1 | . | TGTGCCAGCAGCCCCGGTCGGGACATGTCTTGTACAGATACGCAGTATTTT | CASSPGRDMSCTDTQYF
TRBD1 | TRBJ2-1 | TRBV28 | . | TGTGCCAGCAGTTTCTCCGAGGGACAGGGGTACAATGAGCAGTTCTTC | CASSFSEGQGYNEQFF
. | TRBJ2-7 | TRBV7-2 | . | TGTGCCGAAAGGCGGAGGGAATCAAACGAGCAGTACTTC | CAERRRESNEQYF
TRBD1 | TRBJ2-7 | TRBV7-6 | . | TGTGCCAGCAGCCCAAACCCGGGACAGTACGAGCAGTACTTC | CASSPNPGQYEQYF
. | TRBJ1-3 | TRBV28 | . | TGTGCCAGCAGTTTAGGCGGGTTCTCTGGAAACACCATATATTTT | CASSLGGFSGNTIYF
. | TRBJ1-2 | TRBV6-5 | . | TGTGCCAGCAGTTCCGGACGGGCCCCAGGCTACACCTTC | CASSSGRAPGYTF
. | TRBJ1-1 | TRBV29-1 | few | TGCAGCGTGGGGGGCACTGAAGCTTTCTTT | CSVGGTEAFF
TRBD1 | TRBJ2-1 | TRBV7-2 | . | TGTGCCAGCAGCTTAGCGGTGACAGGGGGTTATGAGCAGTTCTTC | CASSLAVTGGYEQFF
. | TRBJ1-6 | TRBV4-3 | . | TGCGCCAGCAGCCAACCCAGAACAGGGATTAATTCACCCCTCCACTTT | CASSQPRTGINSPLHF
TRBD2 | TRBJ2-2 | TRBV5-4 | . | TGTGCCAGCAGCTTTACTAGCGGGGGTACCGGGGAGCTGTTTTTT | CASSFTSGGTGELFF
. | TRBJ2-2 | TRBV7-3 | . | TGTGCCAGCAGCTTAGAGGGGAACACCGGGGAGCTGTTTTTT | CASSLEGNTGELFF
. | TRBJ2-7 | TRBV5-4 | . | TGTGCCAGCAGCTTGCCAAGCTCCTACGAGCAGTACTTC | CASSLPSSYEQYF
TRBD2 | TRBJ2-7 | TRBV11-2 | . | TGTGCCAGCAGCTACCCGGGACTAGCGGGGGGGCTAAACTCCTACGAGCAGTACTTC | CASSYPGLAGGLNSYEQYF
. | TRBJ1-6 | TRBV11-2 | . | TGTGCCAGCAGCTTGGCGGATAATTCACCCCTCCACTTT | CASSLADNSPLHF
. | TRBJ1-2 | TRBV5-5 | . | TGTGCCAGCAGCCCGGGGCAGTGGGGCAAAAACTATGGCTACACCTTC | CASSPGQWGKNYGYTF
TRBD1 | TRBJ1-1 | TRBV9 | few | TGTGCCAGCAGCGATCGACAGGGGAACACTGAAGCTTTCTTT | CASSDRQGNTEAFF
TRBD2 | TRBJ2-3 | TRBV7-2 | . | TGTGCCAGCAGCCCCACAAGCGGGGGGGGCACAGATACGCAGTATTTT | CASSPTSGGGTDTQYF
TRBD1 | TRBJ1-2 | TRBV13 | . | TGTGCCAGCAGCTTAGGGACAGGGGGCTATGGCTACACCTTC | CASSLGTGGYGYTF
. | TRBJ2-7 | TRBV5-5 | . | TGTGCCAGCAGCTTGTGGTCAGACTACGAGCAGTACTTC | CASSLWSDYEQYF
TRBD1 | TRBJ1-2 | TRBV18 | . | TGTGCCAGCTCACCTTCCCCGGTGGCACAGGGGACCAGCTATGGCTACACCTTC | CASSPSPVAQGTSYGYTF
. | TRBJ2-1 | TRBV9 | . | TGTGCCAGCAGCGTAGATCGGGGGCCCTACAATGAGCAGTTCTTC | CASSVDRGPYNEQFF
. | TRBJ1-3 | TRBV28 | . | TGTGCCAGCAGTTTACAACAGGGCGGAAACACCATATATTTT | CASSLQQGGNTIYF